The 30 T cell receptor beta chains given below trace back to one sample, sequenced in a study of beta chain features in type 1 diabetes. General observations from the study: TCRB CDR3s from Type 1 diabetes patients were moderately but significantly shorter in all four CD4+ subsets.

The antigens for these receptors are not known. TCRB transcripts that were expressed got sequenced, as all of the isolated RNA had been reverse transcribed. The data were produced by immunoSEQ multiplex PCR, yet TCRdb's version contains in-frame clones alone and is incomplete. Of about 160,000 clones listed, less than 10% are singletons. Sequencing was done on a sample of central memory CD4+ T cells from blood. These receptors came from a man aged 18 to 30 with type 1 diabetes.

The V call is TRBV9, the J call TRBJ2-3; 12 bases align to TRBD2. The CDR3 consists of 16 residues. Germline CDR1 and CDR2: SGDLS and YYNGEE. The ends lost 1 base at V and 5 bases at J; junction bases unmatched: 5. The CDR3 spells CASSVRLAGVGDTQYF. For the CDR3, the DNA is TGTGCCAGCAGCGTACGACTAGCGGGAGTCGGAGATACGCAGTATTTT.

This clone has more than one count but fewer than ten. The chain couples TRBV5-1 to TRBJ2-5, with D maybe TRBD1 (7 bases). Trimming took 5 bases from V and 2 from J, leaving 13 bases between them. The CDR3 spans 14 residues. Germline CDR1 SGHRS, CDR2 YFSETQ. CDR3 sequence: CASRAGQSQETQYF. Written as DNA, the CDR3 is TGCGCCAGCAGGGCGGGACAGTCACAAGAGACCCAGTACTTC.

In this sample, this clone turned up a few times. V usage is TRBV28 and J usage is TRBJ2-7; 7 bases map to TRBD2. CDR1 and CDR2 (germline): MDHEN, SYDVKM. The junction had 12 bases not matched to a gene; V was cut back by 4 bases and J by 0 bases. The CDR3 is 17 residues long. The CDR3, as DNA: TGTGCCAGCAGTTCGTTCCGCATAGGGAGGGGCTCCTACGAGCAGTACTTC. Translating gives CASSSFRIGRGSYEQYF.

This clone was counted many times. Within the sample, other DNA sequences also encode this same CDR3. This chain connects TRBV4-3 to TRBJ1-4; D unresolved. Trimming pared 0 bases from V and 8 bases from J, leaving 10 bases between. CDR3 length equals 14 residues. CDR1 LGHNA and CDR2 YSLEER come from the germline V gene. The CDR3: CASSQERAEEKLFF. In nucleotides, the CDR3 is TGCGCCAGCAGCCAAGAGAGGGCTGAAGAAAAACTGTTTTTT.

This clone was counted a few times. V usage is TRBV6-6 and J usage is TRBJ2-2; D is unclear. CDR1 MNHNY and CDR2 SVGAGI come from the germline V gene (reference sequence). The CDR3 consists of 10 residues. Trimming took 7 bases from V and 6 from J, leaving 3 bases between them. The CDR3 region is CASTAGELFF. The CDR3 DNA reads TGTGCCAGCACCGCCGGGGAGCTGTTTTTT.

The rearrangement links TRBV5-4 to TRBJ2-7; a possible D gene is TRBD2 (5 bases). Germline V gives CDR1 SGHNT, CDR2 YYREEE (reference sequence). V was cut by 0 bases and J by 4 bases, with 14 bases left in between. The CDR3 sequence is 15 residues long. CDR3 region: CASSLGRMAGYEQYF. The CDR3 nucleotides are TGTGCCAGCAGCTTGGGGCGGATGGCGGGTTACGAGCAGTACTTC.

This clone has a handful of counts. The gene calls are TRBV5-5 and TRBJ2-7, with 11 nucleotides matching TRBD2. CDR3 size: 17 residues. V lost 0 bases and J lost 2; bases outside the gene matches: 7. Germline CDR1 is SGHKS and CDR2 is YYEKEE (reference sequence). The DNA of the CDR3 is TGTGCCAGCAGCTTGGATCCTGTAGCGGGAGGGCCCTACGAGCAGTACTTC. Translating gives CASSLDPVAGGPYEQYF.

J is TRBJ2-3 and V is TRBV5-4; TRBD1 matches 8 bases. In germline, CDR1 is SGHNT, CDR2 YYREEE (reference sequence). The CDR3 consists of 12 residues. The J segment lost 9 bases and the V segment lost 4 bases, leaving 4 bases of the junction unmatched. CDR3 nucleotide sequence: TGTGCCAGCAGCGCGGACAGGGACACGCAGTATTTT. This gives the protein CASSADRDTQYF.

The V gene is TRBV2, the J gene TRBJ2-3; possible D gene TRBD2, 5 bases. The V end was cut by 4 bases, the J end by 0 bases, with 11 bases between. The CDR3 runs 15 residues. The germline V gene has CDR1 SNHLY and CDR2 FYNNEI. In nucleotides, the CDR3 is TGTGCCAGCAGTGGGGATAGGACTAGCACAGATACGCAGTATTTT. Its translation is CASSGDRTSTDTQYF.

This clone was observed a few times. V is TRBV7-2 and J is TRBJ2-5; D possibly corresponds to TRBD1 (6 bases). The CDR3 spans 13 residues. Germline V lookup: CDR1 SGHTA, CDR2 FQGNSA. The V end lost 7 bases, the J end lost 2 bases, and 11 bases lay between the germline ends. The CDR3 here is CASTLQGQETQYF. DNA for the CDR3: TGTGCCAGCACCTTGCAGGGGCAAGAGACCCAGTACTTC. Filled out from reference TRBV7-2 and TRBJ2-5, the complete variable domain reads GAGVSQSPSNKVTEKGKDVELRCDPISGHTALYWYRQSLGQGLEFLIYFQGNSAPDKSGLPSDRFSAERTGGSVSTLTIQRTQQEDSAVYLCASTLQGQETQYFGPGTRLLVL.

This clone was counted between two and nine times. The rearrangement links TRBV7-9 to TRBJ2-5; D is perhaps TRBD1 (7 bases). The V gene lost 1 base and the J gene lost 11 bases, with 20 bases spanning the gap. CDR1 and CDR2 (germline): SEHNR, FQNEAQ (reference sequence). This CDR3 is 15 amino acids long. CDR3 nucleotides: TGTGCCAGCAGCTTAGGCGGGACAGCCAGTGGGAATCAGTACTTC. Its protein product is CASSLGGTASGNQYF.

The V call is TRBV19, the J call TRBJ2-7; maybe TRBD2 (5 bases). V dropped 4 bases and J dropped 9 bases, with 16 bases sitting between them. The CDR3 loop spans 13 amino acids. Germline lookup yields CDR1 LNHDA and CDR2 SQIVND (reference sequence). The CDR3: CASSTTEGSGQYF. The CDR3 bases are TGTGCCAGTAGTACCACCGAGGGCTCGGGGCAGTACTTC.

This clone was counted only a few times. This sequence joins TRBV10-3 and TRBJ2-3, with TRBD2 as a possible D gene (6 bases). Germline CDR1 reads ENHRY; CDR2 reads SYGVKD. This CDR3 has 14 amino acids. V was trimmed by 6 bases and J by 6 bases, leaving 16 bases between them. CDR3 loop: CAIREAGPFDTQYF. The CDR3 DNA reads TGTGCCATCAGAGAGGCGGGGCCCTTTGATACGCAGTATTTT.

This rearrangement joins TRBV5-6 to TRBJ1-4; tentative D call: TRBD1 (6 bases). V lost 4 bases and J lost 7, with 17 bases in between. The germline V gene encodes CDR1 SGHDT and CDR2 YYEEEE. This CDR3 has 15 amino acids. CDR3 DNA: TGTGCCAGCAGCAGTCGGGCCAGCAGGGGTGAAAAACTGTTTTTT. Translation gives CASSSRASRGEKLFF.

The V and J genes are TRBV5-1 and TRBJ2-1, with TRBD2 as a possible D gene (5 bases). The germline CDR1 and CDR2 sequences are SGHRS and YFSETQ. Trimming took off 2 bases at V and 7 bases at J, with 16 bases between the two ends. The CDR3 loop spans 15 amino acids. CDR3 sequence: CASSLVASLGNEQFF. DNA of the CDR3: TGCGCCAGCAGCTTAGTAGCGTCTCTTGGAAATGAGCAGTTCTTC.

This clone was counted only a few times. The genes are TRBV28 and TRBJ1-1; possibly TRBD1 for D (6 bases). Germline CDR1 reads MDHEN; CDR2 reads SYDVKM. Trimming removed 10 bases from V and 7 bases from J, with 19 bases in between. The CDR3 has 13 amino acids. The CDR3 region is CATQGRAGDEAFF. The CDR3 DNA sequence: TGTGCCACTCAGGGGAGGGCTGGTGATGAAGCTTTCTTT.

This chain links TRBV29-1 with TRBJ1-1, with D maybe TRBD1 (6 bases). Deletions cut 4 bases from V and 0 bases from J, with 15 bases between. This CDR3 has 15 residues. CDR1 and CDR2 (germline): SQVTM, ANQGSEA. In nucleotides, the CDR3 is TGCAGCGTTGCCCAGGGGTGGGGGATGAACACTGAAGCTTTCTTT. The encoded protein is CSVAQGWGMNTEAFF.

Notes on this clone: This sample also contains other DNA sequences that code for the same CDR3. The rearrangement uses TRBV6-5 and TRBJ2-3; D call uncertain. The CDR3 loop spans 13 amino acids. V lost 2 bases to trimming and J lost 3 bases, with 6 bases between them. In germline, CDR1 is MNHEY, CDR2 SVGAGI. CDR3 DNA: TGTGCCAGCAGTTACCCCGGGACAGATACGCAGTATTTT. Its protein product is CASSYPGTDTQYF.

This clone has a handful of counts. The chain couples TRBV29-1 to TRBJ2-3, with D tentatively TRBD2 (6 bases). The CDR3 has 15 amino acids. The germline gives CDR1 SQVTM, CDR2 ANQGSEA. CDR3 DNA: TGCAGTGGATTGGGAGGCCTCGAGGCCACAGATACGCAGTATTTT. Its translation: CSGLGGLEATDTQYF.

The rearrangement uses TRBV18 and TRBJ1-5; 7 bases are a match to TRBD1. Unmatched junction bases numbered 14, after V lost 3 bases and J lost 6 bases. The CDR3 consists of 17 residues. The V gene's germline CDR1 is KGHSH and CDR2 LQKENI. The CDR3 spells CASSPRMLDRVGQPQHF. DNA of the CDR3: TGTGCCAGCTCACCGAGGATGCTTGACAGGGTCGGTCAGCCCCAGCATTTT.

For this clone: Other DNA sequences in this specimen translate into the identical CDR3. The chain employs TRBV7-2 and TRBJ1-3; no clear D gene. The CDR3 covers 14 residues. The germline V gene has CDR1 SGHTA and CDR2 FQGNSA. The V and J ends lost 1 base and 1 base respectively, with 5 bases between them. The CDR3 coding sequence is TGTGCCAGCAGCTTAGACAGTTCTGGAAACACCATATATTTT. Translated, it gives CASSLDSSGNTIYF.

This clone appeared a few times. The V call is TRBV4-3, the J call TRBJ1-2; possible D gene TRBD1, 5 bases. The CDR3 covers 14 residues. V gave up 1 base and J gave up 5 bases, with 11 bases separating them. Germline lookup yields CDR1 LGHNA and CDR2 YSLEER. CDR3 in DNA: TGCGCCAGCAGCCAAGTCCCAGGGACTTATGGCTACACCTTC. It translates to CASSQVPGTYGYTF.

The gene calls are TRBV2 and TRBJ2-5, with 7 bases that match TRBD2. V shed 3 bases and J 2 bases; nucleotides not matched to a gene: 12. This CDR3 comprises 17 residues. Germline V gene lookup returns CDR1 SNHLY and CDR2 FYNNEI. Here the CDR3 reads CASSDKRSSGTQETQYF. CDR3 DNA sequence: TGTGCCAGCAGTGATAAGAGGTCTAGCGGAACACAAGAGACCCAGTACTTC.

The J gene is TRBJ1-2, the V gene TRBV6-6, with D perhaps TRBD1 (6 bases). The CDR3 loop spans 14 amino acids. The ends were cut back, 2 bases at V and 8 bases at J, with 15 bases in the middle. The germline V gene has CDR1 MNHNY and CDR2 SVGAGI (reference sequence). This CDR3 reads CASSYRRGGGGYTF. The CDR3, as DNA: TGTGCCAGCAGTTACCGCAGGGGCGGAGGCGGCTACACCTTC.

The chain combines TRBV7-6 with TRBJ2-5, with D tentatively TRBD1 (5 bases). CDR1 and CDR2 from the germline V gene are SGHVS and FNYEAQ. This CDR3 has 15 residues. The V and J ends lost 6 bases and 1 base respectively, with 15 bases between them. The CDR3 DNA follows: TGTGCCAGCAGTCTAATGAGCCAGGGCCAAGAGACCCAGTACTTC. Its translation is CASSLMSQGQETQYF.

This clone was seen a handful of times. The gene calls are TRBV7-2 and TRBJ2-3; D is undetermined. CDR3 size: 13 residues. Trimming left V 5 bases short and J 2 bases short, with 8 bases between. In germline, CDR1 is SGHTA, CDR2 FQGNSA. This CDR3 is CASSPSVTDTQYF. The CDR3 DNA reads TGTGCCAGCAGCCCCTCGGTCACAGATACGCAGTATTTT.

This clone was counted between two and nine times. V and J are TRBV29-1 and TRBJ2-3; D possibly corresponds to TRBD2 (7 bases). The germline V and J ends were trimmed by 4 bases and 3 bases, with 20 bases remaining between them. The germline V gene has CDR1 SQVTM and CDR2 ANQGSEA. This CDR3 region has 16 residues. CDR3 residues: CSVGRGRGGATDTQYF. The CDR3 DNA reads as TGCAGCGTTGGTAGGGGACGTGGGGGGGCGACAGATACGCAGTATTTT.

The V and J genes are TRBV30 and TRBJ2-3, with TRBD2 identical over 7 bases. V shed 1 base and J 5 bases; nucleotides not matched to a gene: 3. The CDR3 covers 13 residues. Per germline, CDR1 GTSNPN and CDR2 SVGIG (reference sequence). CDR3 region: CAWSGPSGDTQYF. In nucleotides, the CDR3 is TGTGCCTGGAGTGGGCCTAGCGGAGATACGCAGTATTTT.

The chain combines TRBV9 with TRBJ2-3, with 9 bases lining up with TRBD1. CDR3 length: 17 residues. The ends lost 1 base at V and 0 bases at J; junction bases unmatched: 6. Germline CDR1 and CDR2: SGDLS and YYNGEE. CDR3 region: CASSVTNRGLSTDTQYF. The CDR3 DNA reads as TGTGCCAGCAGCGTAACAAACAGGGGGCTGAGCACAGATACGCAGTATTTT. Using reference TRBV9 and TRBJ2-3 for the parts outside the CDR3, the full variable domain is DSGVTQTPKHLITATGQRVTLRCSPRSGDLSVYWYQQSLDQGLQFLIQYYNGEERAKGNILERFSAQQFPDLHSELNLSSLELGDSALYFCASSVTNRGLSTDTQYFGPGTRLTVL.

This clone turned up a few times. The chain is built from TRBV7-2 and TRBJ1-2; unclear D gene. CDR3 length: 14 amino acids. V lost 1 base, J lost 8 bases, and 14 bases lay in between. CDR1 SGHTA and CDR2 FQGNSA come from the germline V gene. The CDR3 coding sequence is TGTGCCAGCAGCTTAGGGTTTGGGCAGAAAGGCTACACCTTC. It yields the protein CASSLGFGQKGYTF. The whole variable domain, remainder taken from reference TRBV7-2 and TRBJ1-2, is GAGVSQSPSNKVTEKGKDVELRCDPISGHTALYWYRQSLGQGLEFLIYFQGNSAPDKSGLPSDRFSAERTGGSVSTLTIQRTQQEDSAVYLCASSLGFGQKGYTFGSGTRLTVV.